This T cell receptor (beta chain) derives from a study of blood T cell repertoires in COVID-19. Study summary: Both acute and convalescent COVID-19 samples were obtained from the United States, Italy and Spain.

The sample holds a few counts of this clone. TCRdb's table, derived via immunoSEQ multiplex PCR, lists solely in-frame clones and lacks some. The table records fewer than 250,000 clones, over 80% of them present only once. V lost 1 base, J lost 4 bases, and 4 bases lay in between. CDR3 length: 12 residues. Germline V gene data show CDR1 as LNHDA and CDR2 as SQIVND (reference sequence). Recruitment covered roughly 24 US areas and drew participants whose ages spanned about 18 to 90 years. The study counted Cohort 3 donors as recovered given two negative PCRs, clearance, or symptom resolution. The V gene is TRBV19, the J gene TRBJ1-1; D gene unclear. Sequenced input: PBMCs or T cells enriched from blood (not recorded which). The sequence derives from a middle-aged woman who had recovered from COVID-19. CDR3 sequence reads: CASSIAGTEAFF. The CDR3 DNA reads as TGTGCCAGTAGTATAGCGGGCACTGAAGCTTTCTTT.